By share, the clone carrying this TCR beta chain ranks as medium-sized (0.01 to 0.1%). With 10%, 30% or 50% of RNA, roughly 17,000 to 1,000,000 naive CD8 T cells were sequenced. V lost 4 bases and J lost 2, with 28 bases in between. Per the germline V gene, CDR1 is LGHDT and CDR2 is YNNKEL (reference sequence). The CDR3 has 20 amino acids. This sample is drawn from a study of molecular identifiers for immune sequencing clone quantification. Previously described methods and listed TCR primers were employed for the bulk TCR libraries. TCRdb re-analysed the PCR reads in MiXCR, keeping a single row per CDR3 protein. The sample has 10,000 or so distinct CDR3 sequences; around 20% are singletons.

Material: naive CD8+ T cells from blood, with Jurkat cell RNA spiked in. Subset denoted: FACS-sorted CD8+CD4-CCR7+CD45RA+ naive T cells. This chain links TRBV3-1 with TRBJ2-3, with D possibly TRBD2 on 5 matching bases. This TCR derives from a human donor in good health. Some libraries in this study had Jurkat cell RNA spiked in. The DNA of the CDR3 is TGTGCCAGCAGCCTTCTTATGGGTAGCGAGCCACCCTACTACACAGATACGCAGTATTTT. Its protein is CASSLLMGSEPPYYTDTQYF.